This T cell receptor beta chain is from a study of immune cell composition in non-small cell lung cancer. Study in general: Histologic subtype was mainly adenocarcinoma or squamous cell carcinoma. Study-wide results and limits: Top 10 clone scores and clonality were higher in squamous than adenocarcinoma. Dominant in vivo tumour-associated clones were not shown to share tumour-reactive sequences.

Frozen unsorted single-cell suspensions supplied the genomic DNA. The length of the CDR3 is 14 residues. Trimming cost V 3 bases and J 6 bases; bases outside gene matches: 2. Germline V gives CDR1 MDHEN, CDR2 SYDVKM. The repertoire was sequenced with immunoSEQ multiplex PCR; TCRdb's copy has only in-frame clones and lacks some. Of under 4,000 clones listed, 75% are singletons. As concerns this clone: Its antigen is unknown.

The sequenced sample consisted of lung tumor tissue. The sequence was obtained from a human donor with non-small cell lung cancer. The rearrangement uses TRBV28 and TRBJ1-6; 7 bases fit TRBD1. CDR3 amino acids: CASSLGQSNSPLHF. CDR3 nucleotide sequence: TGTGCCAGCAGTTTGGGACAGTCTAATTCACCCCTCCACTTT. Full variable domain (rest looked up from reference TRBV28 and TRBJ1-6): DVKVTQSSRYLVKRTGEKVFLECVQDMDHENMFWYRQDPGLGLRLIYFSYDVKMKEKGDIPEGYSVSREKKERFSLILESASTNQTSMYLCASSLGQSNSPLHFGNGTRLTVT.